A selection of T cell receptor beta chains follows, all from one sample in a study of cytomegalovirus exposure and HLA in healthy donors. Sequencing used immunoSEQ multiplex PCR; TCRdb keeps in-frame clones, though not all of them. The sample has some 110,000 clones, 79% seen once; the top ten hold 2.5% to 3.5%. Sequenced material: PBMCs. These receptors were taken from a woman under 30 in good health and CMV-seropositive. Both conserved end residues are part of each CDR3. The D gene is left open where the match is weak. Only part of the rows carry a size: once, few, many, or a class if the clone is expanded.

D	J	size	V	CDR3	DNA
TRBD1	TRBJ1-2	NA	TRBV5-4	CASSPGTGNGYTF	TGTGCCAGCAGCCCCGGGACAGGGAACGGCTACACCTTC
NA	TRBJ1-2	NA	TRBV28	CASSLWVTAYGYTF	TGTGCCAGCAGTTTATGGGTGACAGCCTATGGCTACACCTTC
NA	TRBJ1-5	NA	TRBV25-1	CAISQKRVYNQPQHF	TGTGCCATAAGCCAGAAACGGGTCTACAATCAGCCCCAGCATTTT
NA	TRBJ2-7	NA	TRBV25-1	CASSDVDSRDYEQYF	TGTGCCAGCAGTGACGTAGATTCCCGGGACTACGAGCAGTACTTC
NA	TRBJ2-7	few	TRBV6-1	CASSEPVRTYEQYF	TGTGCCAGCAGTGAACCAGTCCGTACCTACGAGCAGTACTTC
NA	TRBJ1-1	NA	TRBV30	CAWSRQIGAEAFF	TGTGCCTGGAGCCGCCAGATAGGGGCTGAAGCTTTCTTT
TRBD2	TRBJ2-7	NA	TRBV4-1	CASSQVSGRSSYEQYF	TGCGCCAGCAGCCAAGTTAGCGGGAGGAGCTCCTACGAGCAGTACTTC
NA	TRBJ2-7	few	TRBV6-5	CASSYSSTSYEQYF	TGTGCCAGCAGTTACTCGAGCACCTCCTACGAGCAGTACTTC
NA	TRBJ2-7	NA	TRBV5-1	CASSLEADTYEQYF	TGCGCCAGCAGCTTGGAGGCAGACACCTACGAGCAGTACTTC
NA	TRBJ1-2	few	TRBV11-2	CASSPPDSYGYTF	TGTGCCAGCAGCCCGCCCGACAGCTATGGCTACACCTTC
TRBD1	TRBJ2-7	NA	TRBV10-1	CASSDTGTGFYEQYF	TGCGCCAGCAGTGATACCGGGACAGGGTTCTACGAGCAGTACTTC
NA	TRBJ2-2	few	TRBV2	CASRGQWAGELFF	TGTGCCAGCAGAGGACAGTGGGCCGGGGAGCTGTTTTTT
NA	TRBJ2-1	NA	TRBV7-2	CASSLDGDYNEQFF	TGTGCCAGCAGCTTAGATGGAGATTACAATGAGCAGTTCTTC
NA	TRBJ1-5	NA	TRBV28	CASSLLNSNQPQHF	TGTGCCAGCAGTCTACTTAATAGCAATCAGCCCCAGCATTTT
NA	TRBJ2-5	NA	TRBV6-5	CASRSGAKETQYF	TGTGCCAGCAGGAGCGGAGCCAAAGAGACCCAGTACTTC
TRBD2	TRBJ2-1	NA	TRBV6-5	CASSYLLAGGPNEQFF	TGTGCCAGCAGTTACCTACTAGCGGGAGGGCCCAATGAGCAGTTCTTC
TRBD2	TRBJ2-3	NA	TRBV4-1	CASSRTSGTDTQYF	TGCGCCAGCAGCCGGACTAGCGGGACAGATACGCAGTATTTT
NA	TRBJ2-5	few	TRBV12-2	CASRLVRGGEETQYF	TGTGCAAGTCGCTTAGTGCGGGGAGGAGAAGAGACCCAGTACTTC
NA	TRBJ2-5	NA	TRBV23-1	CASSHSRGHQGKETQYF	TGCGCCAGCAGTCACTCACGGGGACACCAAGGGAAAGAGACCCAGTACTTC
NA	TRBJ1-2	NA	TRBV15	CATSRGYSMSGYTF	TGTGCCACCAGCAGAGGGTACAGCATGTCTGGCTACACCTTC
TRBD1	TRBJ2-6	NA	TRBV7-3	CASSSMAGQGTGANVLTF	TGTGCCAGCAGTTCGATGGCAGGACAGGGGACTGGGGCCAACGTCCTGACTTTC
NA	TRBJ1-5	NA	TRBV13	CASSLGWGNRGQPQHF	TGTGCCAGCAGCTTAGGTTGGGGGAATAGGGGGCAGCCCCAGCATTTT
NA	TRBJ1-1	NA	TRBV30	CACGPRGTEAFF	TGTGCTTGCGGACCGCGGGGGACTGAAGCTTTCTTT
TRBD2	TRBJ2-2	NA	TRBV4-1	CASSHPLAGGTGELFF	TGCGCCAGCAGCCACCCTCTAGCGGGAGGCACCGGGGAGCTGTTTTTT
NA	TRBJ2-5	NA	TRBV10-1	CASSEPPNETQYF	TGCGCCAGCAGTGAGCCCCCTAACGAGACCCAGTACTTC
NA	TRBJ1-2	NA	TRBV11-3	CAISSQDPTNLPLYGYTF	TGTGCCATCAGCTCCCAAGACCCGACAAACCTTCCTCTCTATGGCTACACCTTC
TRBD1	TRBJ1-1	few	TRBV5-1	CASSLEGGANEDEAFF	TGCGCCAGCAGCTTGGAAGGGGGCGCGAATGAGGATGAAGCTTTCTTT
TRBD2	TRBJ2-2	once	TRBV30	CAWSVRRLAGESNTGELFF	TGTGCCTGGAGTGTACGGAGACTAGCGGGAGAGTCGAACACCGGGGAGCTGTTTTTT
NA	TRBJ2-1	once	TRBV19	CASSYSGRGGEQFF	TGTGCCAGTAGCTATAGTGGCAGGGGCGGTGAGCAGTTCTTC
NA	TRBJ1-1	few	TRBV7-8	CASSLQGNTEAFF	TGTGCCAGCAGCTTACAGGGGAACACTGAAGCTTTCTTT
NA	TRBJ1-5	once	TRBV6-6	CASRYKPNQPQHF	TGTGCCAGCAGGTATAAGCCTAATCAGCCCCAGCATTTT
NA	TRBJ2-5	NA	TRBV18	CASSPPYARKEETQYF	TGTGCCAGCTCACCACCGTACGCCAGGAAGGAAGAGACCCAGTACTTC
TRBD1	TRBJ1-4	NA	TRBV28	CATIKLAGQAIFSEKLFF	TGTGCCACTATCAAACTCGCGGGACAGGCTATCTTTAGTGAAAAACTGTTTTTT
NA	TRBJ2-7	NA	TRBV18	CASSPFGRENEDEQYF	TGTGCCAGCTCACCCTTCGGCCGGGAGAATGAGGACGAGCAGTACTTC
NA	TRBJ1-1	NA	TRBV6-5	CASSRVNTEAFF	TGTGCCAGCAGTCGGGTGAACACTGAAGCTTTCTTT